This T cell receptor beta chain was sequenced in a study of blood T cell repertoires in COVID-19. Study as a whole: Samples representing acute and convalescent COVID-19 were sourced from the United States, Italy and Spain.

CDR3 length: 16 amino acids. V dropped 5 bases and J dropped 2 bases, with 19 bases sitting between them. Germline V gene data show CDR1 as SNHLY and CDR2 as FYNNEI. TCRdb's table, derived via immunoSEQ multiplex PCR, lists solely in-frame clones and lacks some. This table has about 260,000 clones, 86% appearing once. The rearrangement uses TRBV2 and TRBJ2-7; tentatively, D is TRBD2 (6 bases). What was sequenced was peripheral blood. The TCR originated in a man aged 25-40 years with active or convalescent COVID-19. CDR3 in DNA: TGTGCCAGCAGTAAAACGTCCCAGGGACTGACCTACGAGCAGTACTTC. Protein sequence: CASSKTSQGLTYEQYF.